Listed below are T cell receptor beta chains from one sample, sequenced in a study of cytomegalovirus exposure and HLA in healthy donors. The assay was immunoSEQ multiplex PCR, and TCRdb's table has in-frame clones only and misses some. The repertoire holds 150,000 or so clones, about 84% seen once, with around 5.2% in the top ten. Sequencing input: PBMCs. The receptors derive from a woman aged 40 to 49 in good health and CMV-seropositive. Both conserved end residues are part of each CDR3. A D gene is named only where the DNA matches it firmly. The size entry is marked missing in some rows and otherwise reads once, few, many or a size class.

D gene | clone size | J gene | V gene | CDR3 DNA | CDR3 protein
. | . | TRBJ1-1 | TRBV14 | TGTGCCAGCAGCCGTAGGCAGGGTTTAATGAACACTGAAGCTTTCTTT | CASSRRQGLMNTEAFF
. | . | TRBJ1-1 | TRBV19 | TGTGCCAGTACCACATCTTTCGGGGGGCAAGCTTTCTTT | CASTTSFGGQAFF
. | . | TRBJ2-7 | TRBV7-2 | TGTGCCAGCAGCTTTAGAGGGGCTTACAGGGACTCCTACGAGCAGTACTTC | CASSFRGAYRDSYEQYF
TRBD2 | . | TRBJ2-5 | TRBV5-1 | TGCGCCAGCAGCTTGGGAGCGGGACCCATGGAGACCCAGTACTTC | CASSLGAGPMETQYF
. | . | TRBJ1-3 | TRBV7-2 | TGTGCCAGCAGCTTCCGACAGCGACGCTCTGGAAACACCATATATTTT | CASSFRQRRSGNTIYF
. | . | TRBJ2-3 | TRBV5-1 | TGCGCCAGCAGCTTGGCGGCAGGGGTTAGCACAGATACGCAGTATTTT | CASSLAAGVSTDTQYF
TRBD2 | . | TRBJ2-7 | TRBV6-5 | TGTGCCAGCAGTTACTACACTAGCGGGAGATACGAGCAGTACTTC | CASSYYTSGRYEQYF
. | . | TRBJ1-6 | TRBV28 | TGTGCCAGCGGAACCACGAGGATTAATTCACCCCTCCACTTT | CASGTTRINSPLHF
. | . | TRBJ2-2 | TRBV30 | TGTGCCTGGACCTTCCCTCTCGGAGGTCAACGAATCACGACCGGGGAGCTGTTTTTT | CAWTFPLGGQRITTGELFF
TRBD1 | . | TRBJ1-2 | TRBV9 | TGTGCCAGCAGCAGATACCGGGACAGGGGTACTTATGGCTACACCTTC | CASSRYRDRGTYGYTF
TRBD2 | . | TRBJ2-3 | TRBV7-2 | TGTGCCAGCAGCGTGCGACTAGCGGGGGCTAGCACAGATACGCAGTATTTT | CASSVRLAGASTDTQYF
TRBD1 | once | TRBJ2-7 | TRBV27 | TGTGCCAGCACCGGGGGGACAGGGGGCCACGAGCAGTACTTC | CASTGGTGGHEQYF
. | . | TRBJ2-1 | TRBV30 | TGTGCCTGGAGGGCGGTTGCTGATGAGCAGTTCTTC | CAWRAVADEQFF
. | . | TRBJ2-3 | TRBV10-3 | TGTGCCATCAGTGAGGCTAGCGAGATCCGCACAGATACGCAGTATTTT | CAISEASEIRTDTQYF
. | . | TRBJ2-1 | TRBV2 | TGTGCCAGCAGTGAAAGGACACCTTACAATGAGCAGTTCTTC | CASSERTPYNEQFF
. | . | TRBJ2-3 | TRBV7-8 | TGTGCCAGCAGCCAAGTGGCTAGTCATGTGTATACGCAGTATTTT | CASSQVASHVYTQYF
. | once | TRBJ2-7 | TRBV29-1 | TGCAGCGTTGAACGCAGGTCCGAGCAGTACTTC | CSVERRSEQYF
TRBD2 | . | TRBJ2-3 | TRBV7-8 | TGTGCCAGCAGCTTATATAGAATATTAGCGGGAGGCACAGATACGCAGTATTTT | CASSLYRILAGGTDTQYF
. | few | TRBJ2-1 | TRBV10-1 | TGCGCCAGCAGCGAGGTAAATCGCAATGAGCAGTTCTTC | CASSEVNRNEQFF
TRBD1 | . | TRBJ1-3 | TRBV2 | TGTGCCAGCAGGCGGACAGGGGAGGGAAACACCATATATTTT | CASRRTGEGNTIYF
. | . | TRBJ1-2 | TRBV5-5 | TGTGCCAGCAGCTTGGCGCGACTCCGCTATGGCTACACCTTC | CASSLARLRYGYTF
TRBD1 | once | TRBJ2-4 | TRBV5-1 | TGCGCCAGCAGCGAAGGACAGGGTTTTAAAAACATTCAGTACTTC | CASSEGQGFKNIQYF
. | . | TRBJ2-7 | TRBV7-8 | TGTGCCAGCAGCTTAAAAATGACAGCTGTGCAGTACTTC | CASSLKMTAVQYF
. | . | TRBJ2-3 | TRBV11-2 | TGTGCCAGCAGCCGCCAGGGGGGAATGGATACGCAGTATTTT | CASSRQGGMDTQYF
TRBD1 | . | TRBJ2-1 | TRBV27 | TGTGCCAGCAGACATACCGGGACAGCCTATTTTTTCTCCTACAATGAGCAGTTCTTC | CASRHTGTAYFFSYNEQFF
. | . | TRBJ2-7 | TRBV18 | TGTGCCAGCTCAATCGGCCCACAGATGCAGTACTTC | CASSIGPQMQYF
TRBD2 | . | TRBJ2-7 | TRBV28 | TGTGCCAGCAGCCCCTCGGGGGATAGCGGGAGACTCTACGAGCAGTACTTC | CASSPSGDSGRLYEQYF
TRBD1 | . | TRBJ2-1 | TRBV27 | TGTGCCAGCAGGACCGGACAGGGGTCCTCCTACAATGAGCAGTTCTTC | CASRTGQGSSYNEQFF
. | . | TRBJ2-2 | TRBV19 | TGTGCCAGTAGTATACCCCAGGGGTCCAGTCGGGAGCTGTTTTTT | CASSIPQGSSRELFF
. | . | TRBJ1-5 | TRBV12-5 | TGTGCTAGCAGTTCGGGAATTGGATACGATCGGCCCCAGCATTTT | CASSSGIGYDRPQHF
. | . | TRBJ1-4 | TRBV6-5 | TGTGCCAGCAGTTACTCAGGGGAGGTGTTTGAAAAACTGTTTTTT | CASSYSGEVFEKLFF
TRBD2 | . | TRBJ2-1 | TRBV19 | TGTGCCAGTAACCGACCGGGACTAGCAATTCCCGGAGGCGAGCAGTTCTTC | CASNRPGLAIPGGEQFF
TRBD2 | . | TRBJ2-5 | TRBV6-1 | TGTGCCAGCAGTGTAGGACTAGCCGAAGAGACCCAGTACTTC | CASSVGLAEETQYF
TRBD2 | . | TRBJ2-7 | TRBV28 | TGTGCCAGCAGGAGACTAGCGGGAGTCAACCACGAGCAGTACTTC | CASRRLAGVNHEQYF
TRBD2 | . | TRBJ2-1 | TRBV5-1 | TGCGCCAGCAGCTTGGGCACTAGCGGCTCCTACAATGAGCAGTTCTTC | CASSLGTSGSYNEQFF
TRBD1 | . | TRBJ2-1 | TRBV10-3 | TGTGCCATCAGTACCGGACAGGGGATTGATGAGCAGTTCTTC | CAISTGQGIDEQFF